The 27 T cell receptor beta chains in this list originate from one sample, sequenced in a study of a mutant IDH1 vaccine in newly diagnosed glioma. The antigens for these receptors are not known. Sequencing used immunoSEQ multiplex PCR; TCRdb keeps in-frame clones, though not all of them. The table lists tens of thousands of clones, roughly four fifths of them singletons. As for time point: week 47, end of study. All doses held 300 ug of mutant IDH1 20-mer peptide, with topical imiquimod. Sequencing used PBMCs, obtained from a glioma patient whose treatment included an IDH1 peptide vaccine. Every receptor here comes from a man under 40 with glioma.

Remarks on this clone: The junction departs from the called germline gene at one end, perhaps through a read error. The chain couples TRBV30 to TRBJ1-1, with 7 positions matching TRBD1. CDR1 GTSNPN and CDR2 SVGIG come from the germline V gene (reference sequence). There are 14 residues in the CDR3. Here the CDR3 reads CAWFSGQANTEAFF. As DNA, the CDR3 is TGTGCCTGGTTCTCCGGACAGGCTAATACTGAGGCTTTCTTT. Combining the CDR3 with reference TRBV30 and TRBJ1-1 gives the whole variable domain SQTIHQWPATLVQPVGSPLSLECTVEGTSNPNLYWYRQAAGRGLQLLFYSVGIGQISSEVPQNLSASRPQDRQFILSSKKLLLSDSGFYLCAWFSGQANTEAFFGQGTRLTVV.

This chain connects TRBV29-1 to TRBJ1-5; D ambiguous. V was trimmed by 0 bases and J by 4 bases, leaving 13 bases between them. CDR1 is SQVTM and CDR2 is ANQGSEA in the germline V gene. CDR3 size: 15 residues. CDR3 region: CSVEERWNGNQPQHF. The CDR3 region has the DNA TGCAGCGTTGAAGAGAGGTGGAACGGGAATCAGCCCCAGCATTTT.

The J gene is TRBJ1-5, the V gene TRBV4-1, with a possible D match to TRBD1 (6 bases). This CDR3 is 21 amino acids long. Trimming pared 4 bases from V and 0 bases from J, leaving 28 bases between. Looked up from germline, CDR1 is MGHRA and CDR2 is YSYEKL. The CDR3 here is CASSRQAIRDRSSYSNQPQHF. The CDR3 region has the DNA TGCGCCAGCAGCCGACAGGCCATTCGGGACCGAAGCTCTTATAGCAATCAGCCCCAGCATTTT.

This clone was detected a few times. The chain is built from TRBV19 and TRBJ1-5; TRBD1 matches at 11 bases. V shed 5 bases and J 6 bases; nucleotides not matched to a gene: 9. The CDR3 totals 16 residues. From germline, CDR1 is LNHDA and CDR2 SQIVND (reference sequence). As DNA, the CDR3 is TGTGCCAGTAGTTTTGGGACAGGGGGTATGGGTCAGCCCCAGCATTTT. Encoded protein: CASSFGTGGMGQPQHF.

The V gene is TRBV7-9, the J gene TRBJ2-7; D not certain. Germline V gives CDR1 SEHNR, CDR2 FQNEAQ (reference sequence). V lost 0 bases to trimming and J lost 3 bases, with 9 bases between them. The CDR3 is made up of 14 amino acids. The CDR3 protein is CASSLAGSYYEQYF. In nucleotides, the CDR3 is TGTGCCAGCAGCTTAGCGGGATCCTACTACGAGCAGTACTTC.

This clone was seen a single time. The genes are TRBV7-9 and TRBJ2-1, with 13 bases that match TRBD2. With V trimmed by 5 bases and J by 6 bases, 7 bases remained unmatched. The germline V gene encodes CDR1 SEHNR and CDR2 FQNEAQ (reference sequence). The CDR3 loop spans 16 amino acids. Here the CDR3 DNA reads TGTGCCAGCAGCACAACTAGCGGGGGGGCCGGCAATGAGCAGTTCTTC. Protein product: CASSTTSGGAGNEQFF.

V gene TRBV2 combines with J gene TRBJ2-7, with D unclear. Germline V gene data show CDR1 as SNHLY and CDR2 as FYNNEI. The CDR3 is 12 amino acids. The ends were cut back, 8 bases at V and 2 bases at J, with 10 bases in the middle. As DNA, the CDR3 is TGTGCCAGCGGTGGATATACCTACGAGCAGTACTTC. Amino acid sequence: CASGGYTYEQYF.

In its sample, this clone was seen a few times. The rearrangement joins TRBV7-2 to TRBJ1-3; 9 nucleotides agree with TRBD1. The CDR3 has 16 residues. Per germline, CDR1 SGHTA and CDR2 FQGNSA. The V and J ends lost 4 bases and 4 bases, in that order; junction bases with no gene match: 8. The CDR3 DNA is TGTGCCAGCAGCTCACAAGGGACAGGGATCGGAAACACCATATATTTT. Encoded protein: CASSSQGTGIGNTIYF.

J is TRBJ1-2 and V is TRBV4-1, with D unclear. This CDR3 is built from 14 residues. V lost 0 bases to trimming and J lost 8 bases, with 13 bases between them. CDR1 is MGHRA, CDR2 YSYEKL, per germline. CDR3 amino acids: CASSQEDASLGYTF. CDR3 coding DNA: TGCGCCAGCAGCCAAGAAGACGCTAGTTTAGGCTACACCTTC.

The rearrangement joins TRBV7-9 to TRBJ2-7; TRBD2 is a possible D gene (6 bases). This CDR3 comprises 13 residues. The V end lost 5 bases, the J end lost 3 bases, and 11 bases lay between the germline ends. Germline V gene lookup returns CDR1 SEHNR and CDR2 FQNEAQ (reference sequence). The CDR3, as DNA: TGTGCCAGCAGCACGGGACTCCTCTACGAGCAGTACTTC. Encoded protein: CASSTGLLYEQYF.

This chain connects TRBV27 to TRBJ1-1; D unresolved. Germline values: CDR1 MNHEY, CDR2 SMNVEV (reference sequence). This CDR3 is 15 amino acids long. Deletions cut 5 bases from V and 3 bases from J, with 16 bases between. In DNA form, the CDR3 reads TGTGCCAGCAGTCCCCTCCGAGGTGGGGACACTGAAGCTTTCTTT. Its translation is CASSPLRGGDTEAFF.

Notes on this clone: The sample has other DNA sequences that encode this CDR3 too. The chain combines TRBV9 with TRBJ2-3; possible D gene TRBD2, 5 bases. Germline lookup yields CDR1 SGDLS and CDR2 YYNGEE. The CDR3 runs to 14 residues. V lost 4 bases to trimming and J lost 2 bases, with 11 bases between them. As DNA, the CDR3 is TGTGCCAGCAGCCCAGGACTGATCACAGATACGCAGTATTTT. This gives the protein CASSPGLITDTQYF.

This chain links TRBV7-9 with TRBJ1-2; D call uncertain. From germline, CDR1 is SEHNR and CDR2 FQNEAQ (reference sequence). With 1 base removed from V and 8 bases from J, the gap between germline ends came to 8 bases. The CDR3 is 12 amino acids. CDR3 residues: CASSLVPWGYTF. DNA of the CDR3: TGTGCCAGCAGCTTAGTACCCTGGGGCTACACCTTC.

This chain links TRBV5-6 with TRBJ2-5; D remains unclear. In germline, CDR1 is SGHDT, CDR2 YYEEEE. The CDR3 loop spans 12 amino acids. Trimming stripped 5 bases from V and 5 bases from J, with 10 bases between. This CDR3 is CASSVPRETQYF. The CDR3 DNA is TGTGCCAGCAGTGTCCCCCGGGAGACCCAGTACTTC.

This clone was observed a single time. The chain couples TRBV6-1 to TRBJ2-7; D is unclear. V was cut by 4 bases and J by 0 bases, with 16 bases left in between. The germline V gene has CDR1 MNHNS and CDR2 SASEGT. This CDR3 has 16 amino acids. The CDR3 DNA reads TGTGCCAGCAGTGTCGAACTTGGGCAGCTCTCCTACGAGCAGTACTTC. Translated, it gives CASSVELGQLSYEQYF.

V is TRBV5-4 and J is TRBJ2-7, with a weak D call TRBD2 (6 bases). V was pared by 4 bases and J by 6 bases, with 14 bases between. This CDR3 comprises 13 residues. In germline, CDR1 is SGHNT, CDR2 YYREEE (reference sequence). The CDR3 DNA reads as TGTGCCAGCAGCATAAGCCGGGGGAGCGAGCAGTACTTC. Encoded protein: CASSISRGSEQYF.

This chain links TRBV6-5 with TRBJ1-1; no definite D call. V was pared by 0 bases and J by 1 base, with 6 bases between. The CDR3 is 14 amino acids. Germline assignment: CDR1 MNHEY and CDR2 SVGAGI. The CDR3 region is CASSYSTENTEAFF. The CDR3 bases are TGTGCCAGCAGTTACTCGACGGAGAACACTGAAGCTTTCTTT.

The chain uses TRBV7-6 and TRBJ2-3; the match to TRBD2 covers 7 bases. The CDR3 is 16 amino acids. The V gene end was trimmed by 2 bases and the J gene end by 5 bases; junction bases not matched to a gene: 10. From germline, CDR1 is SGHVS and CDR2 FNYEAQ. The CDR3 DNA sequence: TGTGCCAGCAGCTTACGCGGGAGCGGGGCGAAAGATACGCAGTATTTT. Encoded protein: CASSLRGSGAKDTQYF.

This chain connects TRBV7-9 to TRBJ1-2; possible D gene TRBD1, 5 bases. The CDR3 consists of 14 residues. Germline-derived CDR1 and CDR2 are SEHNR and FQNEAQ (reference sequence). V lost 0 bases, J lost 4 bases, and 9 bases lay in between. CDR3 DNA: TGTGCCAGCAGCTTAGCGGGGGTAGGCTATGGCTACACCTTC. This encodes CASSLAGVGYGYTF.

This clone was seen a handful of times. The rearrangement joins TRBV4-1 to TRBJ1-5, with a possible D match to TRBD1 (5 bases). Per the germline V gene, CDR1 is MGHRA and CDR2 is YSYEKL. Trimming removed 0 bases at V and 4 bases at J, with 10 bases between. The CDR3 covers 15 residues. As DNA, the CDR3 is TGCGCCAGCAGCCAAGAAGGGGCACTGAATCAGCCCCAGCATTTT. It specifies CASSQEGALNQPQHF.

The genes are TRBV6-6 and TRBJ1-2; TRBD1 is a possible D gene (6 bases). V was clipped by 5 bases and J by 1 base, with 17 bases between them. Germline CDR1 is MNHNY and CDR2 is SVGAGI (reference sequence). The CDR3 has 16 amino acids. CDR3 nucleotide sequence: TGTGCCAGCAGTGTCAAGGGGGTCGAAAGTAACTATGGCTACACCTTC. Translation gives CASSVKGVESNYGYTF.

The rearrangement links TRBV4-1 to TRBJ2-7, with TRBD1 matching over 12 bases. Unmatched junction bases numbered 11, after V lost 4 bases and J lost 1 base. CDR1 and CDR2 from the germline V gene are MGHRA and YSYEKL. The CDR3 is 18 residues long. The DNA of the CDR3 is TGCGCCAGCAGCCCAAAGGGGACAGGGGGCGCGGGATCCTACGAGCAGTACTTC. This gives the protein CASSPKGTGGAGSYEQYF.

The rearrangement uses TRBV19 and TRBJ2-7; the match to TRBD1 covers 8 bases. Germline-derived CDR1 and CDR2 are LNHDA and SQIVND (reference sequence). The CDR3 is made up of 15 amino acids. Trimming cost V 3 bases and J 5 bases; bases outside gene matches: 9. The CDR3 spells CASSILQGEGDEQYF. CDR3 sequence (DNA): TGTGCCAGTAGTATCTTACAGGGGGAAGGGGACGAGCAGTACTTC. Variable domain in full (rest from reference TRBV19 and TRBJ2-7): DGGITQSPKYLFRKEGQNVTLSCEQNLNHDAMYWYRQDPGQGLRLIYYSQIVNDFQKGDIAEGYSVSREKKESFPLTVTSAQKNPTAFYLCASSILQGEGDEQYFGPGTRLTVT.

In its sample, this clone was seen once. V and J are TRBV4-1 and TRBJ2-3; 14 positions agree with TRBD2. The germline V gene has CDR1 MGHRA and CDR2 YSYEKL. The CDR3 covers 16 residues. V was pared by 7 bases and J by 4 bases, with 7 bases of the junction left unmatched. The CDR3 sequence is CASNRLAGGPPDTQYF. The DNA for the CDR3 is TGCGCCAGCAACAGACTAGCGGGGGGGCCCCCAGATACGCAGTATTTT.

The gene calls are TRBV19 and TRBJ2-1; D uncertain. The CDR3 length is 18 residues. Per the germline V gene, CDR1 is LNHDA and CDR2 is SQIVND (reference sequence). V shed 0 bases and J shed 7 bases, with 22 bases lying between them. The CDR3 DNA sequence: TGTGCCAGTAGTATAGATCGCCCGGGCTACTACCTGTGGAATGAGCAGTTCTTC. Translated, it gives CASSIDRPGYYLWNEQFF. Drawing the rest from reference TRBV19 and TRBJ2-1, the complete variable domain is DGGITQSPKYLFRKEGQNVTLSCEQNLNHDAMYWYRQDPGQGLRLIYYSQIVNDFQKGDIAEGYSVSREKKESFPLTVTSAQKNPTAFYLCASSIDRPGYYLWNEQFFGPGTRLTVL.

The chain employs TRBV5-8 and TRBJ1-5, with 7 nucleotides matching TRBD1. With V trimmed by 7 bases and J by 3 bases, 10 bases remained unmatched. Germline V gene sequence: CDR1 SGHTS, CDR2 YDEGEE. The CDR3 runs to 15 residues. The CDR3 DNA is TGTGCCAGCGGTATACAGGGGAAAGTCAATCAGCCCCAGCATTTT. Translating it yields CASGIQGKVNQPQHF.

The rearrangement joins TRBV19 to TRBJ2-3; 12 nucleotides match TRBD2. With V trimmed by 7 bases and J by 3 bases, 5 bases remained unmatched. This CDR3 region has 15 residues. Germline CDR1 and CDR2: LNHDA and SQIVND (reference sequence). CDR3 amino acids: CASTNGLAGTDTQYF. Written as DNA, the CDR3 is TGTGCCAGTACCAATGGACTAGCGGGAACAGATACGCAGTATTTT.